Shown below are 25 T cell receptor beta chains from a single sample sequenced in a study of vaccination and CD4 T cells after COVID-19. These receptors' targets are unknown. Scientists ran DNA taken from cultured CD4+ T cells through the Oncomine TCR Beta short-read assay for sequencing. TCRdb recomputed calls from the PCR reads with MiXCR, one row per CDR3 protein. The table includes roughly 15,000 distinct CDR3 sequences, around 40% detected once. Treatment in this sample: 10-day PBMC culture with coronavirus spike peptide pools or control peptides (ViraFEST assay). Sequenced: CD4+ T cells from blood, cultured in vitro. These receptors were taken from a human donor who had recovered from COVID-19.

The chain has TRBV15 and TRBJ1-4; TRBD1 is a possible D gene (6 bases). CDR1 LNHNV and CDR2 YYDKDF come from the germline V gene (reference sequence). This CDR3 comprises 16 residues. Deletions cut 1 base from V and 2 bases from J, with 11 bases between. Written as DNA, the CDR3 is TGTGCCACCAGCAGAGCCTTGGGGGCGACTAATGAAAAACTGTTTTTT. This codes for CATSRALGATNEKLFF.

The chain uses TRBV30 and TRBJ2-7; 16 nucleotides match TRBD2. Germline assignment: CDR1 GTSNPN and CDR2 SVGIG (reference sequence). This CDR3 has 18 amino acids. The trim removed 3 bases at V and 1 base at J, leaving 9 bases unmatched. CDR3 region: CAWRVGTSGRAYSYEQYF. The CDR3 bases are TGTGCCTGGAGAGTTGGGACTAGCGGGAGGGCCTATTCCTACGAGCAGTACTTC. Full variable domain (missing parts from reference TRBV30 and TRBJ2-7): SQTIHQWPATLVQPVGSPLSLECTVEGTSNPNLYWYRQAAGRGLQLLFYSVGIGQISSEVPQNLSASRPQDRQFILSSKKLLLSDSGFYLCAWRVGTSGRAYSYEQYFGPGTRLTVT.

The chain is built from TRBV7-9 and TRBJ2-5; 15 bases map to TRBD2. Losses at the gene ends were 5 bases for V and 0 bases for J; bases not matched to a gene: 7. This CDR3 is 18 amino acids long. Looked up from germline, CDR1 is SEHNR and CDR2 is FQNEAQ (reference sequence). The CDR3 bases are TGTGCCAGCAGCCAAGGACTAGCGGGAGGGCCTCACCAAGAGACCCAGTACTTC. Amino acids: CASSQGLAGGPHQETQYF.

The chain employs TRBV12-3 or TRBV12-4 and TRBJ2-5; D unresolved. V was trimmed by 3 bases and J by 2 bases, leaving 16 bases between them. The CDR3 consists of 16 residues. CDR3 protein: CASSFWSTPRQETQYF. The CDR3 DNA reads TGTGCCAGCAGTTTTTGGAGTACGCCCAGGCAAGAGACCCAGTACTTC.

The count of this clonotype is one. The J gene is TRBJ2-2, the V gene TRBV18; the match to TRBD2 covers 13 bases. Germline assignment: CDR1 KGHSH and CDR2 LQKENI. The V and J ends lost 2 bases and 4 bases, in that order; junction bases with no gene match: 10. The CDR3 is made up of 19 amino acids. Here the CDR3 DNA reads TGTGCCAGCTCACCAAGGCAGACGGGACTAGCGGGACTCACCGGGGAGCTGTTTTTT. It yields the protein CASSPRQTGLAGLTGELFF.

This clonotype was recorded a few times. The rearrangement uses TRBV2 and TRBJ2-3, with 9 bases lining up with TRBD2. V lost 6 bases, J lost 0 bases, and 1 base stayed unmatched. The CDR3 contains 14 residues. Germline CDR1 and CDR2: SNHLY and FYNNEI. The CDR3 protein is CASRGLASTDTQYF. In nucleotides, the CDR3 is TGTGCCAGCAGGGGACTAGCTAGCACAGATACGCAGTATTTT.

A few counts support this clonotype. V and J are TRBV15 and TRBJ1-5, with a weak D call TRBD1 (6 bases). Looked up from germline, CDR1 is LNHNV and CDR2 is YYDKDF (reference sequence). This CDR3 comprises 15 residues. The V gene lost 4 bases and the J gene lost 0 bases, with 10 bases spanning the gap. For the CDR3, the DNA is TGTGCCACCAGCACCGGACAGTATAGCAATCAGCCCCAGCATTTT. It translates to CATSTGQYSNQPQHF.

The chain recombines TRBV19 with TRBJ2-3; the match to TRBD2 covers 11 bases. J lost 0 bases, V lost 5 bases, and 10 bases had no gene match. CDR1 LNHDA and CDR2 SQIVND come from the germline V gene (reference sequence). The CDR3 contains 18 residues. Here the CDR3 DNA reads TGTGCCAGTAGTTTCGGCCGACTAGCGGGGTCTAGCACAGATACGCAGTATTTT. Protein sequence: CASSFGRLAGSSTDTQYF.

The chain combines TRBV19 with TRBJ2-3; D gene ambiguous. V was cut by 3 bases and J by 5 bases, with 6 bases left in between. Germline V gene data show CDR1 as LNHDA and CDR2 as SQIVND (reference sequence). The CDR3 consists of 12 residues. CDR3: CASSMPQDTQYF. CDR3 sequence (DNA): TGTGCCAGTAGTATGCCACAAGATACGCAGTATTTT.

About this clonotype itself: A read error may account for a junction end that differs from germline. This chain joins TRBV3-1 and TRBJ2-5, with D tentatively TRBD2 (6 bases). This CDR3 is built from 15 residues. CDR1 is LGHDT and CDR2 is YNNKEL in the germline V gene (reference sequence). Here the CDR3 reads CASSQMNHPRETQHF. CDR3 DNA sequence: TGTGCCAGCAGCCAAATGAACCACCCTCGGGAGACCCAGCACTTC.

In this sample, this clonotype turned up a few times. CDR3 sequence: CSARVRLAGVPGELFF. DNA for the CDR3: TGCAGTGCTAGAGTACGCCTAGCGGGAGTCCCCGGGGAGCTGTTTTTT. The chain combines TRBV20-1 with TRBJ2-2; 10 bases agree with TRBD2. The CDR3 consists of 16 residues. The germline V gene encodes CDR1 DFQATT and CDR2 SNEGSKA (reference sequence). V shed 1 base, J shed 6 bases, and the junction held 8 bases outside the gene matches.

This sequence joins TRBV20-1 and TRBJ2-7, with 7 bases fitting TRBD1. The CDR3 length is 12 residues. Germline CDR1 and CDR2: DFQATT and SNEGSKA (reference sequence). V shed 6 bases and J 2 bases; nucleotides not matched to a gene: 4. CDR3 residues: CSAATGPYEQYF. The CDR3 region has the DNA TGCAGTGCCGCGACAGGGCCCTACGAGCAGTACTTC.

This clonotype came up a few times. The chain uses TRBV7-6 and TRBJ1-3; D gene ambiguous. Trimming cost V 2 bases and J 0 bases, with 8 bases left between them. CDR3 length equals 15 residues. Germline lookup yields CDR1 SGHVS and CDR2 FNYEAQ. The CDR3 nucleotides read TGTGCCAGCAGCTTAAACCCTAACTCTGGAAACACCATATATTTT. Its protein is CASSLNPNSGNTIYF. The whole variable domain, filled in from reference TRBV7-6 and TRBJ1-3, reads GAGVSQSPRYKVTKRGQDVALRCDPISGHVSLYWYRQALGQGPEFLTYFNYEAQQDKSGLPNDRFSAERPEGSISTLTIQRTEQRDSAMYRCASSLNPNSGNTIYFGEGSWLTVV.

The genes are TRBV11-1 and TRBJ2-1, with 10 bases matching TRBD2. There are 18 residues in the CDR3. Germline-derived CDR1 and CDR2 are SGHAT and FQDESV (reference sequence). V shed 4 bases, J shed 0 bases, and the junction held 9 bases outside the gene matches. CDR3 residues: CASSWSASGGFSYNEQFF. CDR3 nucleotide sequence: TGTGCCAGCAGCTGGTCGGCTAGCGGGGGATTCTCCTACAATGAGCAGTTCTTC.

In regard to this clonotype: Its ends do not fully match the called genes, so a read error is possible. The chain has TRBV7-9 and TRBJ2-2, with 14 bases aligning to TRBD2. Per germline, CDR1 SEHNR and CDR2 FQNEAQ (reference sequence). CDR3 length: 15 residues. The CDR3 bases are TGCGCCAGCGCGGGACTAGCGGGAGAAACCGGGGAGCTGTTTTTT. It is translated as CASAGLAGETGELFF.

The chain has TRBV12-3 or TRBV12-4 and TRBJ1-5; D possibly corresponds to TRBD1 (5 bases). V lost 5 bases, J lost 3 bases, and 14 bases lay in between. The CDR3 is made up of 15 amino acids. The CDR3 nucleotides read TGTGCCAGCAGTCCTGACAGAGGGGTCAATCAGCCCCAGCATTTT. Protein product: CASSPDRGVNQPQHF.

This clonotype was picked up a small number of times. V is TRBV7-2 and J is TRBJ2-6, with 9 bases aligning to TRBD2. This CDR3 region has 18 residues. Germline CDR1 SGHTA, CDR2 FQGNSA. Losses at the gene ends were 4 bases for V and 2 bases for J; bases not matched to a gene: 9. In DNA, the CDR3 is TGTGCCAGCAGCTACATAGCGGGAGACTATACTGGGGCCAACGTCCTGACTTTC. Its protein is CASSYIAGDYTGANVLTF.

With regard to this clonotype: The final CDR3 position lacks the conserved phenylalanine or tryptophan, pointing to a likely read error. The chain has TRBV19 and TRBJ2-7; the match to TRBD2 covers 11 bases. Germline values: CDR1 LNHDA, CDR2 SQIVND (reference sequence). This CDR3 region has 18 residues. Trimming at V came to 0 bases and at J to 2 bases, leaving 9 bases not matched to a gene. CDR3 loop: CASSIEGPGLAAAYEQYL. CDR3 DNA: TGTGCCAGTAGTATAGAGGGACCGGGACTAGCGGCCGCCTACGAGCAGTACTTA.

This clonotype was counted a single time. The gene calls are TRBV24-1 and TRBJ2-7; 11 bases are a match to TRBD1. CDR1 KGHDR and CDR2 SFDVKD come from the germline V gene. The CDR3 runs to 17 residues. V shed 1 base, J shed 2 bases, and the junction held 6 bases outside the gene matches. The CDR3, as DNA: TGTGCCACCAGTGATTTACGCTCGGGACAGGGGGCCTACGAGCAGTACTTC. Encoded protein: CATSDLRSGQGAYEQYF.

The CDR3 sequence: CASNFGDTVYLDEQYF. The CDR3 region has the DNA TGTGCCAGCAATTTCGGGGATACCGTCTACCTTGACGAGCAGTACTTC. The chain employs TRBV28 and TRBJ2-7, with D perhaps matching TRBD2 (5 bases). V lost 7 bases, J lost 5 bases, and 24 bases lay in between. The CDR3 covers 16 residues. Germline V lookup: CDR1 MDHEN, CDR2 SYDVKM.

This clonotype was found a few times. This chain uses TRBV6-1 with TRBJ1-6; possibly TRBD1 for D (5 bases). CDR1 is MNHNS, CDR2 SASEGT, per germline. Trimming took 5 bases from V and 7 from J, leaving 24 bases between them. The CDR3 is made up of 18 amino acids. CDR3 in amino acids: CASSRVLLGAGRNSPLHF. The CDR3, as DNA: TGTGCCAGCAGTCGGGTTCTCTTAGGGGCAGGGAGGAATTCACCCCTCCACTTT.

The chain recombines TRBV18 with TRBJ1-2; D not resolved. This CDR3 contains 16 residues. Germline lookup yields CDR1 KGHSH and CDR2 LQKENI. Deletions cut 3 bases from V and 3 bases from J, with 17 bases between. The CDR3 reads CASSPRGINTDYGYTF. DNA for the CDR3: TGTGCCAGCTCACCCCGTGGGATTAATACGGACTATGGCTACACCTTC.

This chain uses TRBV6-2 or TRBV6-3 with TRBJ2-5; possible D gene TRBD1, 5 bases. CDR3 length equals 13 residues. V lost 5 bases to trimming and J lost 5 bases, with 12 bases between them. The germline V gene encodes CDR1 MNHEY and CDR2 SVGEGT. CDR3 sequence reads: CASSPRVWETQYF. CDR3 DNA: TGTGCCAGCAGTCCCAGGGTGTGGGAGACCCAGTACTTC.

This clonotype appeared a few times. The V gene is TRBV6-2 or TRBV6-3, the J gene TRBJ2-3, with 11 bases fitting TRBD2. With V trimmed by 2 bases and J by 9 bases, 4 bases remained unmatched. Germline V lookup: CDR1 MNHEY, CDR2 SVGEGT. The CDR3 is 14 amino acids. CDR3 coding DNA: TGTGCCAGCAGTTACGTAGCGGGAGGGCGGACGCAGTATTTT. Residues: CASSYVAGGRTQYF.

The CDR3 loop is CASSYSSSGGGELFF. The CDR3 region has the DNA TGTGCCAGCAGTTACTCTTCGAGTGGGGGTGGGGAGCTGTTTTTT. The chain joins TRBV6-5 to TRBJ2-2; D possibly matches TRBD1 or TRBD2 (5 bases each). Germline values: CDR1 MNHEY, CDR2 SVGAGI. CDR3 length equals 15 residues. The V and J ends lost 0 bases and 8 bases respectively, with 13 bases between them.